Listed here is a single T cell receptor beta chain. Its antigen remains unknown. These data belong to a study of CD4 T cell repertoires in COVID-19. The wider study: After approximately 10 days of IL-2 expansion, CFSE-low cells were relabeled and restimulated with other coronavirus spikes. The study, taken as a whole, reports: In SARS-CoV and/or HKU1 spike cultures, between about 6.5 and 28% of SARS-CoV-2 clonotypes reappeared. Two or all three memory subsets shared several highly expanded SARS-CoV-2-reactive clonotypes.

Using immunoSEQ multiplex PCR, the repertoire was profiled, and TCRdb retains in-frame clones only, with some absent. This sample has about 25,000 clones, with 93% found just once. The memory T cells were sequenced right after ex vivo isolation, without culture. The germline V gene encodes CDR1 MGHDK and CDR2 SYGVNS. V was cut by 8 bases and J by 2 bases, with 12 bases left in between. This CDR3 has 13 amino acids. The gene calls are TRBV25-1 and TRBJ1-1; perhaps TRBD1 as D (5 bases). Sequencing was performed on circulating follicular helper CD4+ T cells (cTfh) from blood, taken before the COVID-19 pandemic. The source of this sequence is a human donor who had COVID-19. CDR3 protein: CASSKGDNTEAFF. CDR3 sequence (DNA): TGTGCCAGCTCCAAAGGGGATAACACTGAAGCTTTCTTT.